These T cell receptor beta chains were read from a single sample in a study of blood T cell repertoires in COVID-19. Profiled with immunoSEQ multiplex PCR; TCRdb holds only in-frame clones, not every one. The sample consists of 95,000 to 150,000 clones, less than 85% of them appearing once. The material sequenced was peripheral blood. These receptors originate from a human donor with acute or convalescent COVID-19. The donor label of this sample is uncertain. CDR3s leave out the opening cysteine and the closing phenylalanine or tryptophan. The order of the fields is V gene, J gene, CDR3 protein.

V: TRBV5-1; J: TRBJ2-5; CDR3: ASSFNRARETQY
V: TRBV3-1/TRBV3-2; J: TRBJ2-3; CDR3: ASSQGKRGWGTDTQY
V: TRBV6-6; J: TRBJ1-1; CDR3: ASLRHSNTEAF
V: TRBV6-1; J: TRBJ2-1; CDR3: ASSEAPTGLAGNEQF
V: TRBV5-1; J: TRBJ1-4; CDR3: ASSWTGVGTNEKLF
V: TRBV28; J: TRBJ1-3; CDR3: ASSLRGSGNTIY
V: TRBV7-2; J: TRBJ1-5; CDR3: ASSFTGGNQPQH
V: TRBV18; J: TRBJ1-1; CDR3: ASSRGQGDTEAF
V: TRBV3-1/TRBV3-2; J: TRBJ2-1; CDR3: ASSQWLLASNEQF
V: TRBV6-5; J: TRBJ2-7; CDR3: ASSSGRYEQY
V: TRBV6-5; J: TRBJ1-6; CDR3: ASSVPDNSPLH